Described below is a single TCR beta chain sequence and its context. As to treatment: some 20 received Ad26.COV2.S at low or high dose, single or two shots; several received placebo; per-sample allocation not given. After the first vaccine or placebo injection, samples were drawn on day 63. This adult donor, from Boston, was 18-55 years old. Clones were read by immunoSEQ multiplex PCR, and TCRdb kept only the in-frame ones, dropping some. Of 350,000 to 450,000 clones in the sample, about 90% were seen once. This record belongs to a study of Ad26.COV2.S vaccination and SARS-CoV-2 variants. Germline CDR1 reads MDHEN; CDR2 reads SYDVKM. This CDR3 has 16 amino acids. Trimming shortened V by 5 bases and J by 4 bases, and 20 bases separated the two germline ends.

The receptor comes from a person aged 18 to 65 who received the Ad26.COV2.S COVID-19 vaccine or a placebo. The chain employs TRBV28 and TRBJ1-1; D may be TRBD1 (5 bases). The input for sequencing was peripheral blood, taken in a trial of Ad26.COV2.S vaccine versus placebo. CDR3 bases: TGTGCCAGCAGTCTCGGGGCCAAAAGCGCCATCACTGAAGCTTTCTTT. Its protein is CASSLGAKSAITEAFF.